This T cell receptor beta chain was identified during a study of blood T cell repertoires in COVID-19. Study background: Some COVID-19 samples were acute and others convalescent; all came from the United States, Italy and Spain. In each case, the material was cDNA or gDNA derived from T cells, B-cell-depleted T cells, or PBMCs.

V trimming: 0 bases; J trimming: 3 bases; junction bases outside the gene matches: 10. CDR3 length: 17 residues. Germline-derived CDR1 and CDR2 are LGHNA and YSLEER. As originally analysed: From reference gene primer amplification, estimates of nucleated cell counts were derived. Some clones are missing from TCRdb's copy, which holds only in-frame ones; the method was immunoSEQ multiplex PCR. V, J and clone size are those of that table, while D and trimming were read from the DNA. This sample yields about 180,000 clones, of which over 75% are seen a single time; roughly 20% belongs to the top ten. Sequencing used peripheral blood. V is TRBV4-3 and J is TRBJ2-7, with TRBD2 identical over 8 bases. This clonotype originated in a person aged 65 to 85 with COVID-19, enrolled during active disease. The DNA of the CDR3 is TGCGCCAGCAGCCAAGAATCTGCAGCGGGGGCCAACTACGAGCAGTACTTC. Translated: CASSQESAAGANYEQYF.